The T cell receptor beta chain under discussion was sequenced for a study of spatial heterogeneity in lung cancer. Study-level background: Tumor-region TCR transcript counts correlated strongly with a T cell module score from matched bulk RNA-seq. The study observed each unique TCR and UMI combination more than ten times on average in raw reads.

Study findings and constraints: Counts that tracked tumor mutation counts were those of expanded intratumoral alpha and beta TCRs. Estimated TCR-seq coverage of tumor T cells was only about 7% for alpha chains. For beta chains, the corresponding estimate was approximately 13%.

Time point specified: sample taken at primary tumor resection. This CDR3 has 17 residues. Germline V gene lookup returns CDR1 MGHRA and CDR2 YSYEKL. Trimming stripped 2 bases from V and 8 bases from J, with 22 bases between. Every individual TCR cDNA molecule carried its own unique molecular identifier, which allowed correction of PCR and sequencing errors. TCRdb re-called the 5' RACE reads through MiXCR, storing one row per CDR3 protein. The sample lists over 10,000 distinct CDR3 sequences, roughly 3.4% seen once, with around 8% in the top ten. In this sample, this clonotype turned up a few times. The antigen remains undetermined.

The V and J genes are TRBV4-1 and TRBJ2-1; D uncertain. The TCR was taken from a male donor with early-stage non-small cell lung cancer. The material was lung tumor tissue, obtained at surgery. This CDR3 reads CASSQNPPRVSWDEQFF. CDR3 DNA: TGCGCCAGCAGCCAAAATCCCCCCCGGGTGAGCTGGGATGAGCAGTTCTTC.